This T cell receptor (beta chain) was retrieved from a study of blood T cells in healthy people across ages. The germline gives CDR1 KGHSH, CDR2 LQKENI. Trimming took 8 bases from V and 2 from J, leaving 12 bases between them. CDR3 length equals 13 residues. A second PCR of roughly 7 to 11 cycles used a sample-barcoded 5' primer and a J-beta primer mix. TCRdb independently ran MiXCR on the 5' RACE reads; one entry per CDR3 protein. The table lists about 1.8 million distinct CDR3 sequences, just under 50% of them singletons, with roughly 2.1% in the top ten. The clonotype was recovered from a woman aged 40 to 50 in good health. The sequencing sample was made of blood. The chain couples TRBV18 to TRBJ2-5; no clear D gene. The CDR3 sequence is CASTPGLQETQYF. As DNA, the CDR3 is TGTGCCAGCACTCCGGGTCTACAAGAGACCCAGTACTTC.